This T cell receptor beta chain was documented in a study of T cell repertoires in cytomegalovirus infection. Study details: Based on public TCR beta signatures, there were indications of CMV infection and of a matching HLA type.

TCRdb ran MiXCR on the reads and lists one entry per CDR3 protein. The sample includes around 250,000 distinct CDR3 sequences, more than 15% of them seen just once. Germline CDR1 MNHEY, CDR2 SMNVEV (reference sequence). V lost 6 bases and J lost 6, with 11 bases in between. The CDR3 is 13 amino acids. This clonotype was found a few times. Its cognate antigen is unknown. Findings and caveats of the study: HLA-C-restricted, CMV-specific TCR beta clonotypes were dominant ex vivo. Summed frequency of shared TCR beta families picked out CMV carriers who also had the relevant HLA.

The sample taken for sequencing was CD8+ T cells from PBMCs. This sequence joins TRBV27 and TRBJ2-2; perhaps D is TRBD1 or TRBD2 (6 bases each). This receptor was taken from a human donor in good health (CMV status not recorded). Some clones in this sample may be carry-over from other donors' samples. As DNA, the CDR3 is TGTGCCAGCAGCCCACGGGGGCCCGGGGAGCTGTTTTTT. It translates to CASSPRGPGELFF.